One and the same sample provided the 17 T cell receptor beta chains below, sequenced in a study of vaccination and CD4 T cells after COVID-19. An Oncomine TCR Beta short-read assay was used to sequence the DNA from cultured CD4+ T cells. One entry per CDR3 protein results from TCRdb running MiXCR on the PCR reads. The sample has 3,800 or so distinct CDR3 sequences, roughly 20% seen once; the top ten hold 50% to 55%. Sample treatment: approximately nine-day PBMC culture with coronavirus spike peptide pools or control peptides (ViraFEST assay). For these receptors, no antigen is known. The sequences come from CD4+ T cells from blood, cultured in vitro, collected after SARS-CoV-2 vaccination. Source of these receptors: a human donor who had recovered from COVID-19.

This clonotype was seen a few times. This sequence joins TRBV4-2 and TRBJ1-1; TRBD1 aligns across 10 bases. V dropped 3 bases and J dropped 11; count of bases not matched to a gene: 9. Germline V gene sequence: CDR1 LGHNA, CDR2 YNFKEQ. This CDR3 spans 14 amino acids. This chain's CDR3 is CASSQRQGARYAFF. In DNA, the CDR3 is TGTGCCAGCAGCCAGAGACAGGGGGCGAGATATGCTTTCTTT.

The genes are TRBV20-1 and TRBJ2-2, with TRBD1 as a possible D gene (6 bases). The length of the CDR3 is 13 residues. The germline V gene has CDR1 DFQATT and CDR2 SNEGSKA (reference sequence). V was pared by 4 bases and J by 6 bases, with 12 bases between. In DNA form, the CDR3 reads TGCAGTGCTATTAACACAGGGTCCGGGGAGCTGTTTTTT. Protein sequence: CSAINTGSGELFF.

This clonotype was observed a single time. This may stem from a read error, because a much larger clone lies one nucleotide away. The J gene is TRBJ1-2, the V gene TRBV6-1; 10 bases align to TRBD1. Germline loops: CDR1 MNHNS, CDR2 SASEGT. This CDR3 has 12 amino acids. The CDR3 sequence is CASSRTGGGYIF. The CDR3, as DNA: TGTGCCAGCAGCCGGACAGGGGGTGGCTACATCTTC.

This clonotype is classed as medium-sized. The rearrangement links TRBV7-2 to TRBJ2-7; the match to TRBD1 covers 9 bases. Trimming removed 4 bases from V and 2 bases from J; junction bases left unmatched: 6. Germline CDR1 reads SGHTA; CDR2 reads FQGNSA. This CDR3 spans 15 amino acids. This CDR3 is CASSYDRDRAYEQYF. The CDR3, as DNA: TGTGCCAGCAGCTATGACCGGGACAGGGCCTACGAGCAGTACTTC.

This clonotype was seen ten or more times. The chain couples TRBV20-1 to TRBJ2-3, with D uncertain. V lost 0 bases to trimming and J lost 0 bases, with 13 bases between them. The CDR3 contains 16 residues. Germline V gene lookup returns CDR1 DFQATT and CDR2 SNEGSKA (reference sequence). The CDR3 DNA is TGCAGTGCTAGAGATCCCACCTCGGCTAGCACAGATACGCAGTATTTT. Translating it yields CSARDPTSASTDTQYF.

The chain couples TRBV19 to TRBJ1-6, with 7 nucleotides matching TRBD1. This CDR3 is built from 14 residues. The J segment lost 6 bases and the V segment lost 6 bases, leaving 5 bases of the junction unmatched. From germline, CDR1 is LNHDA and CDR2 SQIVND (reference sequence). The CDR3 reads CASREDRTNSPLHF. The CDR3 nucleotides are TGTGCCAGTAGAGAGGACAGGACTAATTCACCCCTCCACTTT.

The sample holds a few counts of this clonotype. This chain uses TRBV28 with TRBJ2-1, with D perhaps being TRBD1 or TRBD2 (6 bases each). Trimming took 10 bases from V and 2 from J, leaving 24 bases between them. This CDR3 has 17 residues. The germline CDR1 and CDR2 sequences are MDHEN and SYDVKM. The CDR3 DNA is TGTGCCACCTCCTCGGTATGGGGGGCGGATCCCTACAATGAGCAGTTCTTC. This sequence encodes CATSSVWGADPYNEQFF.

In its sample, this clonotype is medium-sized (0.01 to 0.1%). The chain has TRBV7-9 and TRBJ2-7; 8 bases map to TRBD1. Germline V CDR1 and CDR2: SEHNR, FQNEAQ (reference sequence). After removal of 7 bases from V and 4 bases from J, the junction contained 3 bases not matched to a gene. This CDR3 region has 12 residues. The CDR3 sequence is CASTGQGYEQYF. The CDR3 region has the DNA TGTGCCAGCACCGGACAGGGATACGAGCAGTACTTC.

This clonotype has a handful of counts. This chain uses TRBV7-3 with TRBJ2-1, with 7 bases aligning to TRBD2. The CDR3 is 18 amino acids. V trimming: 0 bases; J trimming: 0 bases; junction bases outside the gene matches: 8. CDR1 and CDR2 from the germline V gene are SGHTA and FQGTGA. CDR3 sequence reads: CASSLTASGASSYNEQFF. The CDR3 DNA sequence: TGTGCCAGCAGCTTAACGGCCAGCGGGGCGAGCTCCTACAATGAGCAGTTCTTC.

The V and J genes are TRBV19 and TRBJ1-1; D is unresolved. The CDR3 length is 15 residues. V dropped 1 base and J dropped 1 base, with 10 bases sitting between them. Germline CDR1 is LNHDA and CDR2 is SQIVND (reference sequence). CDR3 in DNA: TGTGCCAGTAGTATAGCTAGAACAGCGAACACTGAAGCTTTCTTT. Amino acid sequence: CASSIARTANTEAFF.

This sequence joins TRBV5-8 and TRBJ2-1, with TRBD2 as a possible D gene (5 bases). The CDR3 has 16 amino acids. Germline assignment: CDR1 SGHTS and CDR2 YDEGEE. V lost 5 bases to trimming and J lost 3 bases, with 18 bases between them. The CDR3 DNA sequence: TGTGCCAGCAGGACGTACCCAGCGGCTCGCTACAATGAGCAGTTCTTC. Amino acids: CASRTYPAARYNEQFF.

This chain uses TRBV29-1 with TRBJ1-1, with D unresolved. The V end was cut by 6 bases, the J end by 3 bases, with 14 bases between. The V gene's germline CDR1 is SQVTM and CDR2 ANQGSEA. This CDR3 is built from 13 residues. The CDR3 sequence: CSVHHGVYTEAFF. CDR3 bases: TGCAGCGTCCACCATGGCGTGTACACTGAAGCTTTCTTT.

This clonotype turned up a few times. This chain uses TRBV5-4 with TRBJ1-2; TRBD1 agrees at 7 bases. The germline CDR1 and CDR2 sequences are SGHNT and YYREEE (reference sequence). The J segment lost 8 bases and the V segment lost 4 bases, leaving 11 bases of the junction unmatched. This CDR3 contains 14 residues. In DNA, the CDR3 is TGTGCCAGCAGCGACTACAGGGGAGTGAGGGGCTACACCTTC. This codes for CASSDYRGVRGYTF.

By sample fraction, this clonotype is medium-sized. The V and J genes are TRBV7-2 and TRBJ2-3; 8 nucleotides match TRBD1. The CDR3 covers 16 residues. Germline CDR1 SGHTA, CDR2 FQGNSA. Germline trimming cut 4 bases from V and 2 bases from J; bases unmatched to any gene: 8. CDR3 protein: CASSSGQGLFTDTQYF. The CDR3 DNA reads as TGTGCCAGCAGCTCCGGACAGGGTTTATTCACAGATACGCAGTATTTT.

This clonotype has at least ten counts. The V gene is TRBV20-1, the J gene TRBJ2-1; the D call may be TRBD1 or TRBD2 (6 bases each). V lost 5 bases to trimming and J lost 9 bases, with 14 bases between them. The CDR3 loop spans 12 amino acids. Germline assignment: CDR1 DFQATT and CDR2 SNEGSKA (reference sequence). Here the CDR3 DNA reads TGCAGTGCTCCCCGCGAGGGGGGTGAGCAGTTCTTC. This gives the protein CSAPREGGEQFF.

This clonotype is medium-sized by share. The rearrangement uses TRBV6-1 and TRBJ2-1, with D perhaps TRBD1 (5 bases). This CDR3 region has 13 residues. From germline, CDR1 is MNHNS and CDR2 SASEGT. Trimming left V 4 bases short and J 4 bases short, with 8 bases between. The CDR3: CASSARQYNEQFF. In DNA form, the CDR3 reads TGTGCCAGCAGTGCCCGACAGTACAATGAGCAGTTCTTC.

The chain combines TRBV10-2 with TRBJ1-2; 10 bases align to TRBD1. This CDR3 comprises 16 residues. The germline V gene encodes CDR1 WSHSY and CDR2 SAAADI. J gave up 4 bases and V 3 bases, and 8 bases lay outside the gene matches. In DNA, the CDR3 is TGCGCCAGCAGTGAAGGCGGACAGGGGGTGATCTATGGCTACACCTTC. It specifies CASSEGGQGVIYGYTF.